This T cell receptor beta chain is drawn from a study of T cells in Graves' hyperthyroidism and ophthalmopathy (dated by TCRdb to about 2019). General notes on the study: Peripheral blood samples were taken at the time of initial diagnosis, prior to any treatment. In over five Graves' hyperthyroidism patients, the study also compared T-cell repertoires from thyroid tissue with T-cell repertoires from blood. After sampling, hyperthyroidism patients received methimazole starting at 30 mg daily, and ophthalmopathy patients received high-dose intravenous methylprednisolone. The approximately 90 discovery patients were randomly split 7:3 into training and test sets. Whether ophthalmopathy could be predicted prospectively was tested in an independent validation cohort made up of 18 to 20 hyperthyroidism patients plus 17 patients who later progressed to ophthalmopathy. TCR V-J signatures able to tell the groups apart were searched for in a discovery cohort of some 97 patients, of whom more than 40 had Graves' ophthalmopathy and about 60 had stable Graves' hyperthyroidism. According to the paper, TCR Vbeta CDR3 sequencing was carried out on approximately 140 peripheral blood samples, which came from under 50 ophthalmopathy, around 74 hyperthyroidism and approximately 17 progressor patients.

Ophthalmopathy patients had moderately to severely active disease, with a Clinical Activity Score of 3 or more, a NOSPECS grade of 4 or more, and a disease duration of less than 3 months. Any patient with an uncontrolled infection, another autoimmune disease, pregnancy or lactation was excluded. Diagnoses were established on the basis of clinical symptoms, serum thyroxine and TRAb, thyroid ultrasound, and orbital computed tomography. PBMCs were isolated from approximately 10 ml of fresh peripheral blood by Ficoll-Paque density gradient centrifugation. Total RNA was extracted using Trizol reagent, and RNA quality was assessed on an Agilent 2100 Bioanalyzer. This clonotype came up once. Its antigen is not yet known. There are no base qualities to consult, and no much larger clone falls within one base. One read amounts to weak evidence. Germline trimming: 6 bases from V, 8 bases from J; junction bases outside gene matches: 10. The germline V gene (reference sequence) yields DFQATT for CDR1 and SNEGSKA for CDR2. The CDR3 has 14 amino acids, counting the end cysteine and phenylalanine. Only the CDR3 region is kept as DNA, spanning 42 bases read in frame from base 1.

The full study reports these points: A model built on a 13 V-J signature distinguished ophthalmopathy from stable hyperthyroidism, reaching around 90% sensitivity and under 84% specificity in cross-validation and 80%/75% in testing. Blood samples also contained most of the expanded thyroid clonotypes (frequency above 0.001), which suggests that blood repertoires may reflect thyroid immune responses. No statistical method was used to fix the sample size in advance, and group allocation was not hidden from the investigators. During validation, the model predicted progression to ophthalmopathy a median of approximately 6.5 months ahead of onset, with just under 71% sensitivity and under 85% specificity.

TCR beta CDR3 regions were amplified from RNA transcripts. A first-round RT-PCR of the TCR CDR3 used the HTBI primer set with the Qiagen OneStep RT-PCR kit. The libraries were constructed in a second round of multiplex PCR and then size-selected and purified. Paired-end sequencing of the libraries was performed with 100 bp reads on an Illumina HiSeq2000. Regarding the original processing steps: Raw data were processed with SOAPnuke, discarding reads with adapters, uncalled bases, mean Phred below 15, or no exact constant-primer or identifier match. COPE v1.2.5 was used to merge high-quality paired reads, and clonotypes were defined as unique nucleotide sequences. MiTCR v1.1 was used to align the clonotypes against IMGT TRBV, TRBD and TRBJ reference segments. Analysis was restricted to V-J combinations with a frequency above 0.0001, which covered roughly 99% of repertoires. The TCS score was defined as F50 (clonal expansion) divided by E x V (chaos), with BLOSUM62-based TCRdist calculated between CDR3 peptides within each V-J. Welch's t-statistics and random forest reduced around 550 V-J features to roughly 13, which were used in a naive Bayes classifier (R e1071). The public reads were reanalyzed by TCRdb: fastp trimming at Q25, MiXCR alignment, in-frame beta chains only. Each entry is one CDR3 protein sequence, shown with its most common DNA and genes. TCRdb's processing, not the authors' own work, is the source of the V and J calls. Here the sample has under 350,000 distinct CDR3 sequences; about 18% occur a single time. The ten biggest clones cover approximately 60% of the sample.

Sequenced sample: blood. This clonotype was sampled from a woman aged 60-75 years with Graves' ophthalmopathy. The chain joins TRBV20-1 to TRBJ1-6; 7 of the junction bases match TRBD1. This receptor carries the CDR3 CSAHSPGGHSPLHF. The sequenced DNA: TGCAGTGCCCATTCCCCAGGGGGTCATTCACCCCTCCACTTT.